Listed below are T cell receptor beta chains from one sample, sequenced in a study of T cell changes during pregnancy in multiple sclerosis. This table comes from immunoSEQ multiplex PCR, and its TCRdb copy is limited to in-frame clones, with some not included. This table has 35,000 to 45,000 clones, roughly nine tenths appearing once. This sample comprised CD4+ T cells from peripheral blood mononuclear cells, obtained in the second trimester of pregnancy. All receptors come from a female donor in good health, enrolled as a control in a pregnancy study. Each CDR3 is given with its conserved first and last residue. A D gene is named only where the DNA matches it firmly. Clone size appears in some rows only: once, few, many, or a class for an expanded clone.

D gene,clone size,J gene,V gene,CDR3 DNA,CDR3 protein
.,.,TRBJ1-3,TRBV6-1,TGTGCCAGCACTCAGGGAGGTCCTGGAAACACCATATATTTT,CASTQGGPGNTIYF
TRBD2,.,TRBJ2-3,TRBV7-3,TGTGCCAGCAGCTTAAGGGCGGGGGGCCGCACAGATACGCAGTATTTT,CASSLRAGGRTDTQYF
.,once,TRBJ1-6,TRBV9,TGTGCCAGCAGCCGTGGTTTGTCAGGGCTAGAGAATTCACCCCTCCACTTT,CASSRGLSGLENSPLHF
TRBD2,.,TRBJ2-3,TRBV6-1,TGTGCCAGCAGTGACCCTCCGGGACTAAGGACAGATACGCAGTATTTT,CASSDPPGLRTDTQYF
.,.,TRBJ2-7,TRBV6-1,TGTGCCAGCAGTGTTGACAGGAGCTCCTACGAGCAGTACTTC,CASSVDRSSYEQYF
TRBD1,.,TRBJ2-3,TRBV25-1,TGTGCCAGCAGTCAACTTGGGGTAGGGACAGGGGGCGCAAAGGTGCAGTATTTT,CASSQLGVGTGGAKVQYF
.,.,TRBJ2-1,TRBV2,TGTGCCAGCAGTGACTCGGGGGAATCCTACAATGAGCAGTTCTTC,CASSDSGESYNEQFF
TRBD1,.,TRBJ1-2,TRBV18,TGTGCCAGCTCACCACTGGGACAGGTTTATGGCTACACCTTC,CASSPLGQVYGYTF
TRBD1,.,TRBJ2-6,TRBV7-2,TGTGCCAGCAGCTCAATGGGGACAGCTTGGGAGTGGACTTTC,CASSSMGTAWEWTF
.,.,TRBJ1-1,TRBV18,TGTGCCAGCTCAGCCACAGGGACACTCGCGTCCGTGGGGAACACTGAAGCTTTCTTT,CASSATGTLASVGNTEAFF
.,.,TRBJ2-5,TRBV12-5,TGTGCTAGTGGTTTGTACGGCCAAGAGACCCAGTACTTC,CASGLYGQETQYF
TRBD1,.,TRBJ1-6,TRBV25-1,TGTGCCAGCAGTGCAGGGGGATCCTATAATTCACCCCTCCACTTT,CASSAGGSYNSPLHF
.,once,TRBJ2-1,TRBV7-2,TGTGCCAGCAGCTTTTTTCAGGATGAGCAGTTCTTC,CASSFFQDEQFF
.,.,TRBJ1-3,TRBV7-9,TGTGCCAGCAGCTTAAGGCGGGGTGGGAACACCATATATTTT,CASSLRRGGNTIYF
TRBD1,.,TRBJ1-4,TRBV2,TGTGCCAGCAGGGGGGACAGGGTGGGTGAAAAACTGTTTTTT,CASRGDRVGEKLFF
TRBD1,.,TRBJ2-3,TRBV25-1,TGTGCCAGCAGCCGACAGGGTATGACAGATACGCAGTATTTT,CASSRQGMTDTQYF
.,.,TRBJ1-1,TRBV5-4,TGTGCCAGCAGCGGAGCTACAGGGAACACTGAAGCTTTCTTT,CASSGATGNTEAFF
.,.,TRBJ2-2,TRBV7-9,TGTGCCAAAGACATCGGCACCGGGGAGCTGTTTTTT,CAKDIGTGELFF
TRBD1,.,TRBJ1-4,TRBV5-1,TGCGCCAGCAGCTTGGGGATCACAGGGGGCGCTAATGAAAAACTGTTTTTT,CASSLGITGGANEKLFF
TRBD1,.,TRBJ2-1,TRBV5-1,TGCGCCAGCAGCTTGGAACCAGGGGGCAGTAATGAGCAGTTCTTC,CASSLEPGGSNEQFF
TRBD1,.,TRBJ2-7,TRBV5-1,TGCGCCAGCAGCTTTAGACAGGGGAACTCCTACGAGCAGTACTTC,CASSFRQGNSYEQYF
.,.,TRBJ2-5,TRBV6-1,TGTGCCAGCAGTGAAGAGGACAACAAGGGCTGGGAGACCCAGTACTTC,CASSEEDNKGWETQYF
.,.,TRBJ2-3,TRBV28,TGTGCCGCCTCAGACTCCCCTGAGGTCTCTAGCACAGATACGCAGTATTTT,CAASDSPEVSSTDTQYF
.,.,TRBJ2-4,TRBV4-1,TGCGCCAGCAGCCAAGTAAGAGGGAATGCGGAAAACATTCAGTACTTC,CASSQVRGNAENIQYF
TRBD2,once,TRBJ2-3,TRBV5-4,TGTGCCAGCAACCAGAAAGCGGGGATCACAGATACGCAGTATTTT,CASNQKAGITDTQYF
TRBD2,.,TRBJ2-3,TRBV18,TGTGCCAGCTCAAAGACTAGCGGCACAGATACGCAGTATTTT,CASSKTSGTDTQYF
.,once,TRBJ2-5,TRBV28,TGTGCCAGCGTAGCGAGACCACCTAAAGAGACCCAGTACTTC,CASVARPPKETQYF
.,few,TRBJ1-5,TRBV7-9,TGTGCCAGCAGCTTAGGACCGGGGTTCAATCAGCCCCAGCATTTT,CASSLGPGFNQPQHF
.,.,TRBJ2-3,TRBV28,TGTGCCAGCAGGCCCCAGGTCGGGAACGCAGATACGCAGTATTTT,CASRPQVGNADTQYF
TRBD1,.,TRBJ2-1,TRBV5-1,TGCGCCAGCAGCTCGACAGGGGGGTATAGGAATGAGCAGTTCTTC,CASSSTGGYRNEQFF
TRBD2,.,TRBJ2-7,TRBV7-2,TGTGCCAGCAGCCGGCGGGGGGGGTCCTACGAGCAGTACTTC,CASSRRGGSYEQYF
TRBD1,.,TRBJ1-5,TRBV6-5,TGTGCCAGCAGGCCGGGACAGGGTGGTTATCAGCCCCAGCATTTT,CASRPGQGGYQPQHF
.,.,TRBJ2-5,TRBV19,TGTGCCAGTAGTGAAACATTGCAAGAGACCCAGTACTTC,CASSETLQETQYF
.,medium-sized,TRBJ2-7,TRBV7-9,TGTGCCAGCAGTCCCCGGGGAGGTTTCTACGAGCAGTACTTC,CASSPRGGFYEQYF
.,.,TRBJ2-3,TRBV20-1,TGCAGTCCAAGAGCAGGGGATACGCAGTATTTT,CSPRAGDTQYF
TRBD1,.,TRBJ2-1,TRBV5-1,TGCGCCAGCAGCCGTGGACAGGGGGCCGATGAGCAGTTCTTC,CASSRGQGADEQFF
.,.,TRBJ1-1,TRBV5-1,TGCGCCAGCAGCTTGCCGCCTATTGAAGCTTTCTTT,CASSLPPIEAFF
.,.,TRBJ1-1,TRBV18,TGTGCCAGCTCACCGTTCGAGGAGAACACTGAAGCTTTCTTT,CASSPFEENTEAFF
TRBD1,.,TRBJ2-7,TRBV10-3,TGTGCCATCAGCGAAAGACATTCCGGGACAGGGATCCGCTACGAGCAGTACTTC,CAISERHSGTGIRYEQYF
.,.,TRBJ2-1,TRBV28,TGTGCCAGCAGTACATCAGGGGCGAATCATTACAATGAGCAGTTCTTC,CASSTSGANHYNEQFF